This T cell receptor (beta chain) was sequenced in a study of preoperative IRX-2 immunotherapy in early breast cancer. The treatment is: preoperative locoregional IRX-2 cytokine immunotherapy. Preoperative locoregional IRX-2 cytokine immunotherapy was tested in the phase Ib source study. Data came from immunoSEQ multiplex PCR; TCRdb stores just in-frame clones and leaves some out. This repertoire shows 15,000 to 25,000 clones, roughly 80% found once; its top ten account for over 1%. Germline CDR1 and CDR2: LNHDA and SQIVND (reference sequence). The CDR3 has 15 amino acids. V lost 1 base to trimming and J lost 2 bases, with 11 bases between them.

The sequence came from a human donor with breast cancer. This material consisted of lymph node tissue, taken after IRX-2 immunotherapy. The chain combines TRBV19 with TRBJ1-2; unclear D gene. CDR3 nucleotides: TGTGCCAGTAGTATAGTCGGTCAGCTGAACTATGGCTACACCTTC. Translation: CASSIVGQLNYGYTF.